What follows are 23 T cell receptor beta chains derived from one specimen sequenced in a study of T cell repertoires in cytomegalovirus infection. TCRdb re-called the reads through MiXCR, storing one row per CDR3 protein. Among approximately 170,000 distinct CDR3 sequences, roughly 17% were seen once, and the ten largest hold around 20%. Input material: CD8+ T cells from PBMCs. These receptors originate from a human donor in good health (CMV status not recorded). Some clones in this sample may be carry-over from other donors' samples.

This clonotype has a handful of counts. This chain links TRBV7-9 with TRBJ2-1, with D possibly being TRBD2 (6 bases). The germline V and J ends were trimmed by 3 bases and 2 bases, with 11 bases remaining between them. This CDR3 has 15 residues. Germline values: CDR1 SEHNR, CDR2 FQNEAQ (reference sequence). In nucleotides, the CDR3 is TGTGCCAGCAGCTTCGGGAGTGGCCCCTACAATGAGCAGTTCTTC. Translation: CASSFGSGPYNEQFF.

V is TRBV3-1 and J is TRBJ2-1; TRBD2 aligns across 7 bases. The CDR3 has 14 residues. After removal of 0 bases from V and 8 bases from J, the junction contained 4 bases not matched to a gene. Germline values: CDR1 LGHDT, CDR2 YNNKEL (reference sequence). The CDR3 DNA follows: TGTGCCAGCAGCCAAGATGGAAGCGGGGATGAGCAGTTCTTC. It codes for CASSQDGSGDEQFF.

V gene TRBV7-6 combines with J gene TRBJ1-1, with D uncertain. This CDR3 contains 14 residues. The germline V and J ends were trimmed by 0 bases and 10 bases, with 15 bases remaining between them. CDR1 and CDR2 from the germline V gene are SGHVS and FNYEAQ. CDR3 protein: CASSLAPEGGVAFF. CDR3 coding DNA: TGTGCCAGCAGCTTAGCGCCCGAAGGAGGAGTAGCTTTCTTT.

The chain employs TRBV7-7 and TRBJ2-7; D possibly uses TRBD1 or TRBD2 (7 bases each). CDR1 SSHAT and CDR2 FNYEAQ come from the germline V gene (reference sequence). The CDR3 spans 15 residues. Deletions cut 5 bases from V and 3 bases from J, with 17 bases between. The CDR3 loop is CASSPGRGQVYEQYF. The CDR3 DNA follows: TGTGCCAGCAGCCCGGGGAGGGGGCAGGTCTACGAGCAGTACTTC. Together with reference TRBV7-7 and TRBJ2-7, the CDR3 gives the full variable domain: GAGVSQSPRYKVTKRGQDVTLRCDPISSHATLYWYQQALGQGPEFLTYFNYEAQPDKSGLPSDRFSAERPEGSISTLTIQRTEQRDSAMYRCASSPGRGQVYEQYFGPGTRLTVT.

This clonotype was picked up many times. The chain links TRBV7-2 to TRBJ2-1; TRBD2 matches at 10 bases. The junction had 8 bases not matched to a gene; V was cut back by 6 bases and J by 3 bases. CDR1 and CDR2 from the germline V gene are SGHTA and FQGNSA. The CDR3 is made up of 16 amino acids. This chain's CDR3 is CASSPSGSTRYNEQFF. The CDR3 DNA is TGTGCCAGCAGTCCTAGCGGGAGTACCCGCTACAATGAGCAGTTCTTC.

CDR3 residues: CAISLSSAYEQYF. CDR3 nucleotides: TGTGCCATCAGTCTGAGTTCCGCCTACGAGCAGTACTTC. The chain joins TRBV10-3 to TRBJ2-7; D gene unclear. Germline V gene sequence: CDR1 ENHRY, CDR2 SYGVKD. The germline V and J ends were trimmed by 5 bases and 2 bases, with 10 bases remaining between them. The CDR3 is made up of 13 amino acids.

The chain recombines TRBV7-9 with TRBJ1-3; D not resolved. The CDR3 contains 15 residues. Germline CDR1 SEHNR, CDR2 FQNEAQ (reference sequence). Trimming stripped 5 bases from V and 2 bases from J, with 13 bases between. The CDR3 is CASSPNMAPGNTIYF. CDR3 DNA: TGTGCCAGCAGCCCAAACATGGCCCCTGGAAACACCATATATTTT. Full variable domain (rest looked up from reference TRBV7-9 and TRBJ1-3): DTGVSQNPRHKITKRGQNVTFRCDPISEHNRLYWYRQTLGQGPEFLTYFQNEAQLEKSRLLSDRFSAERPKGSFSTLEIQRTEQGDSAMYLCASSPNMAPGNTIYFGEGSWLTVV.

This clonotype occurred a few times. This chain uses TRBV9 with TRBJ1-2; D might be TRBD1 (5 bases). This CDR3 is built from 16 residues. The V end lost 5 bases, the J end lost 4 bases, and 21 bases lay between the germline ends. Germline V lookup: CDR1 SGDLS, CDR2 YYNGEE. The chain's CDR3 is CASSLGPREGLYGYTF. The CDR3, as DNA: TGTGCCAGCAGTCTGGGACCCAGGGAAGGACTCTATGGCTACACCTTC.

V usage is TRBV7-2 and J usage is TRBJ1-6; no clear D. Trimming took 2 bases from V and 7 from J, leaving 9 bases between them. The CDR3 runs to 14 residues. Germline assignment: CDR1 SGHTA and CDR2 FQGNSA. In nucleotides, the CDR3 is TGTGCCAGCAGCTTAAGAACAGACAATTCACCCCTCCACTTT. This sequence encodes CASSLRTDNSPLHF.

This clonotype turned up a few times. The chain links TRBV28 to TRBJ2-1, with a tentative D call TRBD1 (6 bases). CDR1 and CDR2 (germline): MDHEN, SYDVKM. V shed 3 bases and J shed 9 bases, with 9 bases lying between them. This CDR3 comprises 12 residues. CDR3 nucleotides: TGTGCCAGCAGTTTTAGAGGGGGTGAGCAGTTCTTC. Amino acid sequence: CASSFRGGEQFF.

The chain combines TRBV28 with TRBJ2-1, with 11 bases aligning to TRBD1. V lost 3 bases, J lost 6 bases, and 7 bases stayed unmatched. The CDR3 is 16 amino acids. The germline CDR1 and CDR2 sequences are MDHEN and SYDVKM. The CDR3 is CASSFMDRGRGNEQFF. CDR3 nucleotides: TGTGCCAGCAGTTTTATGGACAGGGGGCGAGGCAATGAGCAGTTCTTC. The variable domain in full, with the rest retrieved from reference TRBV28 and TRBJ2-1, is DVKVTQSSRYLVKRTGEKVFLECVQDMDHENMFWYRQDPGLGLRLIYFSYDVKMKEKGDIPEGYSVSREKKERFSLILESASTNQTSMYLCASSFMDRGRGNEQFFGPGTRLTVL.

This clonotype came up a few times. V is TRBV7-2 and J is TRBJ1-2; D unclear. The germline gives CDR1 SGHTA, CDR2 FQGNSA. CDR3 length: 16 amino acids. Deletions cut 5 bases from V and 0 bases from J, with 16 bases between. Written as DNA, the CDR3 is TGTGCCAGCAGCCTCCCACCTCACGTGTCTAACTATGGCTACACCTTC. This gives the protein CASSLPPHVSNYGYTF. Filled out from reference TRBV7-2 and TRBJ1-2, the complete variable domain reads GAGVSQSPSNKVTEKGKDVELRCDPISGHTALYWYRQSLGQGLEFLIYFQGNSAPDKSGLPSDRFSAERTGGSVSTLTIQRTQQEDSAVYLCASSLPPHVSNYGYTFGSGTRLTVV.

Here the CDR3 reads CASRKGSWNTEAFF. The CDR3 coding sequence is TGTGCCAGCAGAAAAGGGTCTTGGAACACTGAAGCTTTCTTT. The rearrangement links TRBV25-1 to TRBJ1-1; D is unclear. Germline V lookup: CDR1 MGHDK, CDR2 SYGVNS. The CDR3 spans 14 residues. Deletions cut 6 bases from V and 1 base from J, with 12 bases between.

The chain links TRBV5-4 to TRBJ2-7, with 11 bases aligning to TRBD2. The CDR3 covers 14 residues. The germline V gene encodes CDR1 SGHNT and CDR2 YYREEE (reference sequence). V dropped 4 bases and J dropped 6; count of bases not matched to a gene: 6. Here the CDR3 DNA reads TGTGCCAGCAGCCATAGCGGGAGGGATAGCGAGCAGTACTTC. It is translated as CASSHSGRDSEQYF.

This clonotype has a handful of counts. The chain links TRBV10-3 to TRBJ2-1, with TRBD2 matching over 8 bases. This CDR3 spans 17 amino acids. The junction had 4 bases not matched to a gene; V was cut back by 0 bases and J by 0 bases. Germline V gene sequence: CDR1 ENHRY, CDR2 SYGVKD. CDR3 sequence: CAISESYLAGSYNEQFF. The CDR3 nucleotides read TGTGCCATCAGTGAGTCATACCTAGCGGGCTCCTACAATGAGCAGTTCTTC.

This clonotype was counted between two and nine times. The chain has TRBV6-2 or TRBV6-3 and TRBJ2-1, with D maybe TRBD2 (6 bases). Per the germline V gene, CDR1 is MNHEY and CDR2 is SVGEGT. Deletions cut 2 bases from V and 6 bases from J, with 20 bases between. CDR3 length: 17 residues. CDR3 sequence: CASSYGGWLAAVNEQFF. The CDR3 DNA follows: TGTGCCAGCAGTTACGGGGGGTGGCTTGCCGCGGTCAATGAGCAGTTCTTC.

Ten or more counts support this clonotype. V usage is TRBV19 and J usage is TRBJ2-7; D is perhaps TRBD2 (5 bases). Germline-derived CDR1 and CDR2 are LNHDA and SQIVND (reference sequence). The CDR3 length is 12 residues. V lost 6 bases, J lost 0 bases, and 6 bases lay in between. DNA for the CDR3: TGTGCCAGTAGCGGGGACTCCTACGAGCAGTACTTC. It specifies CASSGDSYEQYF.

This clonotype was counted at least ten times. The chain employs TRBV11-2 and TRBJ2-1, with a tentative D call TRBD1 (5 bases). The CDR3 sequence is 14 residues long. The germline CDR1 and CDR2 sequences are SGHAT and FQNNGV. Trimming took 6 bases from V and 0 from J, leaving 9 bases between them. CDR3: CASRRDSSYNEQFF. The DNA of the CDR3 is TGTGCCAGCAGAAGAGACAGCTCCTACAATGAGCAGTTCTTC. Using reference TRBV11-2 and TRBJ2-1 for the parts outside the CDR3, the full variable domain is EAGVAQSPRYKIIEKRQSVAFWCNPISGHATLYWYQQILGQGPKLLIQFQNNGVVDDSQLPKDRFSAERLKGVDSTLKIQPAKLEDSAVYLCASRRDSSYNEQFFGPGTRLTVL.

The V and J genes are TRBV6-5 and TRBJ2-7; D gene uncertain. This CDR3 has 14 residues. Trimming took 7 bases from V and 0 from J, leaving 13 bases between them. Germline loops: CDR1 MNHEY, CDR2 SVGAGI. The CDR3 DNA is TGTGCCAGCACTCCAGGTCCGTACTCCTACGAGCAGTACTTC. It encodes CASTPGPYSYEQYF.

Notes on this clonotype: A much larger clonotype is one base distant, so this may be a read error. The V and J genes are TRBV7-9 and TRBJ2-1, with D possibly called TRBD1 or TRBD2 (6 bases each). V lost 5 bases and J 8 bases, leaving 19 bases between the germline ends. CDR1 is SEHNR and CDR2 is FQNEAQ in the germline V gene (reference sequence). The length of the CDR3 is 15 residues. CDR3 loop: CASSGGPHLRDEQFF. DNA for the CDR3: TGTGCCAGCAGCGGGGGGCCTCACCTCAGGGATGAGCAGTTCTTC.

This clonotype occurred a few times. The chain employs TRBV7-3 and TRBJ2-2; 8 bases map to TRBD2. The CDR3 is 17 residues long. The V gene's germline CDR1 is SGHTA and CDR2 FQGTGA. With V trimmed by 4 bases and J by 1 base, 8 bases remained unmatched. The CDR3 here is CASSYPRSGGNTGELFF. CDR3 DNA: TGTGCCAGCAGCTACCCGCGGAGCGGGGGGAACACCGGGGAGCTGTTTTTT.

This clonotype was seen only a few times. The J gene is TRBJ1-2, the V gene TRBV7-9, with 8 nucleotides matching TRBD1. This CDR3 has 14 residues. The ends lost 1 base at V and 6 bases at J; junction bases unmatched: 4. Germline V CDR1 and CDR2: SEHNR, FQNEAQ (reference sequence). Here the CDR3 DNA reads TGTGCCAGCAGCTTAGACGACAGGGGAGATGGCTACACCTTC. Encoded protein: CASSLDDRGDGYTF.

This chain links TRBV19 with TRBJ1-5; 9 bases are shared with TRBD1. CDR1 is LNHDA and CDR2 is SQIVND in the germline V gene (reference sequence). The V and J ends lost 7 bases and 4 bases, in that order; junction bases with no gene match: 8. The CDR3 contains 15 residues. CDR3 in DNA: TGTGCCAGTACCTACACAGGGGGCGGGAATCAGCCCCAGCATTTT. Translated, it gives CASTYTGGGNQPQHF.